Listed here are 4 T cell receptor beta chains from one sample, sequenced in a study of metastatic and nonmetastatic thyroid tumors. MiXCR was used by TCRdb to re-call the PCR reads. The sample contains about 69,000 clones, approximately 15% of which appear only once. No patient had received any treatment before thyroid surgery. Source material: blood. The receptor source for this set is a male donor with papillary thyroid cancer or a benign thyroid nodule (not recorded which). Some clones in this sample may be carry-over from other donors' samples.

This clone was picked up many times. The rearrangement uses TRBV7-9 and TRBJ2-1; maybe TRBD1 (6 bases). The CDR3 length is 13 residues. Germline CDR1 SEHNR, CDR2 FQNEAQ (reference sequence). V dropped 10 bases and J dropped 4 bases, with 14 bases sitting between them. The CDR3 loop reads CATSRDNYNEQFF. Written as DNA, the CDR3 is TGTGCCACCTCCCGGGACAATTACAATGAGCAGTTCTTC. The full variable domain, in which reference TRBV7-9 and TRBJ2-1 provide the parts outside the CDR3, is DTGVSQNPRHKITKRGQNVTFRCDPISEHNRLYWYRQTLGQGPEFLTYFQNEAQLEKSRLLSDRFSAERPKGSFSTLEIQRTEQGDSAMYLCATSRDNYNEQFFGPGTRLTVL.

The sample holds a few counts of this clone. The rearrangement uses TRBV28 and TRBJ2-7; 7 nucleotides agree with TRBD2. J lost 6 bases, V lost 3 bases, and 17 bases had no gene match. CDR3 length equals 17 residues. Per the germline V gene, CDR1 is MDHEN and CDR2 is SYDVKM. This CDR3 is CASSFPTGRESEAEQYF. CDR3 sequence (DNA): TGTGCCAGCAGTTTCCCAACGGGGAGGGAGAGTGAGGCCGAGCAGTACTTC.

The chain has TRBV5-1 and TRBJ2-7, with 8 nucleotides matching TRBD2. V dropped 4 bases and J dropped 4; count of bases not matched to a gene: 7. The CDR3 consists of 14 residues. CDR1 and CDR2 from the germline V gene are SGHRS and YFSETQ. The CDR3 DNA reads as TGCGCCAGCAGCATCACTAGCGGAGATTACGAGCAGTACTTC. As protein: CASSITSGDYEQYF. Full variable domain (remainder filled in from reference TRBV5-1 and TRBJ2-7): KAGVTQTPRYLIKTRGQQVTLSCSPISGHRSVSWYQQTPGQGLQFLFEYFSETQRNKGNFPGRFSGRQFSNSRSEMNVSTLELGDSALYLCASSITSGDYEQYFGPGTRLTVT.

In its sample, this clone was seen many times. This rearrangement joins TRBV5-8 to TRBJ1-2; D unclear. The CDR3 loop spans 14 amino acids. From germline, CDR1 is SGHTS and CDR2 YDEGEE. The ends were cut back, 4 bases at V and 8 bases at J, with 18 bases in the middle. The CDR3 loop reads CASSPGRTGYGYTF. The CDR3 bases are TGTGCCAGCAGCCCAGGACGGACGGGTTACGGCTACACCTTC.